This TCR beta chain originates from a study of cytomegalovirus exposure and HLA in healthy donors. The study, taken as a whole, reports: Most subjects had HLA-A and HLA-B alleles reportedly predicted accurately by TCR beta sequences.

Amplification used 60 Vbeta primers and 13 Jbeta primers. The table came from immunoSEQ multiplex PCR; TCRdb's copy has only in-frame clones and leaves some out. There are about 180,000 clones in the sample; approximately 78% occur only once, and roughly an eighth lies in the top ten. About this clone itself: Its specificity is unknown.

This CDR3 comprises 14 residues. V lost 6 bases and J lost 3; bases outside the gene matches: 3. Germline lookup yields CDR1 SNHLY and CDR2 FYNNEI. The chain carries TRBV2 and TRBJ1-5, with 9 positions matching TRBD1. The sequenced sample was PBMCs. The clonotype originates from a woman aged 45-65 years in good health and CMV-seropositive. The CDR3 nucleotides are TGTGCCAGCAGCCGGGACAGGGTCAATCAGCCCCAGCATTTT. Protein sequence: CASSRDRVNQPQHF.